Sequencing of this T cell receptor beta chain was carried out in a study of T cells after yellow fever vaccination. This CDR3 contains 15 residues. The trim removed 4 bases at V and 6 bases at J, leaving 5 bases unmatched. MiXCR, applied by TCRdb to the 5' RACE reads, yields one record per CDR3 protein. The sample yields 70,000 or so distinct CDR3 sequences, approximately 6.2% seen once. This clonotype was counted many times. The specimen comprised CD4+ T cells sorted from PBMCs, sampled less than 16 days after the first yellow fever vaccination. This chain joins TRBV12-3 or TRBV12-4 and TRBJ1-5, with 11 bases lining up with TRBD1. The clonotype comes from a man between 18 and 35 years old who received the YFV17D yellow fever vaccine. The CDR3 here is CASSYPGQGGQPQHF. CDR3 nucleotide sequence: TGTGCCAGCAGTTACCCGGGACAGGGGGGTCAGCCCCAGCATTTT.